By its share, the clone carrying this T cell receptor (beta chain) is medium-sized (0.01 to 0.1%). Its antigen is currently unknown. The TRBV12-4/TRBJ1-2 clonotypes were amplified using barcode primers with ligated adaptors. A single record per CDR3 protein comes from TCRdb applying MiXCR to the multiplex PCR reads. The sample has about 430 distinct CDR3 sequences, roughly 3% seen once. V was cut by 5 bases and J by 4 bases, with 14 bases left in between. There are 14 residues in the CDR3. Naive CD4+ T cells were purified with Tregs depleted by CD25. Study-wide results and caveats: In terms of TCR gene usage, tumor memory CD4+ T cells clustered together with blood and lymph node memory CD4+ cells, as well as with lymph node naive CD4+ cells.

The chain links TRBV12-3 or TRBV12-4 to TRBJ1-2; D is unclear. The clonotype originates from a female donor with breast cancer. Sequencing was carried out using tumor-infiltrating naive CD4+ T cells sorted from the breast tumor. As to subset: naive CD4+ T cells, CD4+CD45RA+CD25-. As DNA, the CDR3 is TGTGCCAGCAGTCCCCACCGGGCCAGCTATGGCTACACCTTC. This gives the protein CASSPHRASYGYTF.